Below, 9 T cell receptor delta chains from the same sample are listed, as sequenced in a study of delta chains in infants with herpesvirus infections. Reverse transcription of PBMC RNA used primers specific for the gamma and delta chains. TCRdb reanalysed the RT-PCR reads with CATT. The sample contains 1,300 to 1,500 delta-chain clones, 25% to 35% of which appear only once. The sequences come from peripheral blood, collected at time point 1 of longitudinal follow-up. These TCRs come from a human donor who was a Ugandan infant, either HIV-exposed or HIV-unexposed (not recorded which).

The chain carries TRAV38-2/DV8 and TRDJ3, with 9 bases that match TRDD3. Germline CDR1 reads TSESDYY; CDR2 reads QEAYKQQN. Unmatched junction bases numbered 10, after V lost 9 bases and J lost 0 bases. The CDR3 is made up of 18 amino acids. Written as DNA, the CDR3 is TGTGCTTTCATGAAGGGACTGGGGGACTCCTGGGACACCCGACAGATGTTTTTC. This translates into CAFMKGLGDSWDTRQMFF.

This clone was seen a few times. The V call is TRDV3, the J call TRDJ1; 12 bases map to TRDD3. CDR3 length: 24 amino acids. Germline assignment: CDR1 TVYSNPD and CDR2 GDNSRS (reference sequence). V lost 4 bases to trimming and J lost 1 base; unmatched junction nucleotides: 34. In nucleotides, the CDR3 is TGTGCCTGTGACACCGGTAAGGGCAGATGGGACTGGGGGATACTCATATCCCCCACCGATAAACTCATCTTT. It translates to CACDTGKGRWDWGILISPTDKLIF.

About this clone itself: A much more abundant neighbour one base away suggests this may be a read error. The chain uses TRDV2 and TRDJ1; the match to TRDD3 covers 10 bases. CDR1 and CDR2 (germline): GEAIGNYY, EKD. The CDR3 contains 15 residues. J lost 2 bases, V lost 3 bases, and 5 bases had no gene match. This chain's CDR3 is CACDHELGDTDKLIF. Here the CDR3 DNA reads TGTGCCTGTGACCATGAACTGGGGGATACCGATAAACTCATCTTT.

The rearrangement joins TRDV1 to TRDJ1; D is ambiguous. Germline V gene sequence: CDR1 TSWWSYY, CDR2 QGS. Trimming removed 0 bases from V and 1 base from J, with 15 bases in between. The CDR3 spans 17 residues. The CDR3 sequence: CALGELRPSRGTDKLIF. The CDR3 nucleotides are TGTGCTCTTGGGGAACTGCGACCCTCTAGAGGCACCGATAAACTCATCTTT.

The chain couples TRDV2 to TRDJ1, with D maybe TRDD3 (6 bases). Germline lookup yields CDR1 GEAIGNYY and CDR2 EKD. The CDR3 spans 16 residues. Trimming removed 1 base from V and 0 bases from J, with 14 bases in between. The CDR3 coding sequence is TGTGCCTGTGACACGGTGGGGGCCCGGTACACCGATAAACTCATCTTT. This gives the protein CACDTVGARYTDKLIF.

This clone is large by share. The chain joins TRDV2 to TRDJ3; TRDD3 matches at 8 bases. Trimming cost V 0 bases and J 0 bases; bases outside gene matches: 0. This CDR3 is built from 17 residues. Germline CDR1 reads GEAIGNYY; CDR2 reads EKD. In DNA form, the CDR3 reads TGTGCCTGTGACACCGGGGGATACTCCTGGGACACCCGACAGATGTTTTTC. Translated, it gives CACDTGGYSWDTRQMFF.

This rearrangement joins TRDV1 to TRDJ1, with D possibly being TRDD2 (5 bases). This CDR3 region has 12 residues. CDR1 is TSWWSYY, CDR2 QGS, per germline. V lost 9 bases and J 8 bases, leaving 16 bases between the germline ends. The CDR3 loop reads CALQATPTKLIF. In nucleotides, the CDR3 is TGTGCTCTCCAGGCGACGCCTACAAAACTCATCTTT.

About this clone: Since a much larger clone is just one base distant, this may be a read error. This chain links TRDV1 with TRDJ1, with D perhaps matching TRDD3 (5 bases). The CDR3 runs 21 residues. Trimming removed 1 base from V and 3 bases from J, with 30 bases in between. Germline-derived CDR1 and CDR2 are TSWWSYY and QGS. The CDR3: CALGERQGYKYWWICPDKLIF. The CDR3 DNA reads as TGTGCTCTTGGGGAACGTCAGGGCTACAAGTACTGGTGGATATGCCCCGATAAACTCATCTTT.

This clone was counted a few times. The chain is built from TRDV1 and TRDJ1; the match to TRDD3 covers 9 bases. The ends lost 3 bases at V and 5 bases at J; junction bases unmatched: 7. CDR1 is TSWWSYY, CDR2 QGS, per germline. The CDR3 length is 15 residues. The CDR3 here is CALGETTGGMDKLIF. CDR3 bases: TGTGCTCTTGGGGAGACTACTGGGGGAATGGATAAACTCATCTTT.